This T cell receptor beta chain is drawn from a study of cytomegalovirus exposure and HLA in healthy donors. In the study overall: T cells numbering about 180 million yielded some 100 million unique TCR beta sequences in an earlier analysis. Unique TCRs numbering around 80 million, obtained from HLA-typed donors, made up an early data release.

The PCR ran on 60 Vbeta and 13 Jbeta primers. Some clones are missing from TCRdb's copy, which holds only in-frame ones; the method was immunoSEQ multiplex PCR. The specimen's table records 140,000 to 150,000 clones. The CDR3 has 15 amino acids. Germline CDR1 reads MNHEY; CDR2 reads SMNVEV (reference sequence). V lost 0 bases, J lost 4 bases, and 9 bases lay in between. The sample taken for sequencing was PBMCs. The V and J genes are TRBV27 and TRBJ2-2, with D perhaps TRBD1 (6 bases). The TCR originated in a male donor in good health and CMV-seronegative. In DNA form, the CDR3 reads TGTGCCAGCAGTTTATCCTCGGACAGCACCGGGGAGCTGTTTTTT. Translating it yields CASSLSSDSTGELFF.